Listed here are 12 T cell receptor beta chains from one sample, sequenced in a study of identical twins (dated by TCRdb to between 2015 and 2016). The library was obtained by 5' RACE. TCRdb records Illumina HiSeq 2000 as the sequencer. The public reads were run again by TCRdb, first through fastp at Q25 and then through MiXCR, and only productive beta chains were kept. Rows matching on CDR3 protein sequence are summarized as one entry with the most common DNA and genes. Here the sample has 1.5 million to 2 million distinct CDR3 sequences; less than 35% occur a single time. The top ten clones comprise approximately 0.25% of the sample. Source material: cord blood. The receptors originated from a newborn girl in good health.

This chain connects TRBV6-1 to TRBJ2-3, with D possibly being TRBD2 (6 bases). The CDR3 extends over 16 amino acids. Germline V gene data show CDR1 as MNHNS and CDR2 as SASEGT. Trimming stripped 4 bases from V and 2 bases from J, with 16 bases between. The CDR3 DNA follows: TGTGCCAGCAGTGGCTCGGGGGAGTTGAACACAGATACGCAGTATTTT. Its translation: CASSGSGELNTDTQYF.

This clonotype came up a few times. The genes are TRBV20-1 and TRBJ2-1; D gene unclear. Per germline, CDR1 DFQATT and CDR2 SNEGSKA (reference sequence). This CDR3 comprises 12 residues. Trimming took off 0 bases at V and 7 bases at J, with 7 bases between the two ends. As DNA, the CDR3 is TGCAGTGCTAGAGATATGCTTAATGAGCAGTTCTTC. This codes for CSARDMLNEQFF.

Turning to this clonotype: A read error may explain this, as a much larger clone is one base away. CDR3 amino acids: CASIQALISYNEQYF. The CDR3 bases are TGTGCCAGCATACAGGCGCTGATCTCCTACAATGAGCAGTACTTC. The V call is TRBV5-5, the J call TRBJ2-1; D might be TRBD1 (5 bases). With the DNA end fitting TRBJ2-7 better, the J assignment may be wrong. Per germline, CDR1 SGHKS and CDR2 YYEKEE (reference sequence). The CDR3 extends over 15 amino acids.

The table lists this clonotype with a few counts. A read error may be the cause here, since a much bigger clone is one base away. This chain's CDR3 is CSVGEGYEQYF. CDR3 sequence (DNA): TGCAGCGTTGGAGAGGGCTACGAGCAGTACTTC. The chain carries TRBV29-1 and TRBJ2-7, with D maybe TRBD2 (5 bases). This CDR3 spans 11 amino acids. Trimming removed 4 bases from V and 3 bases from J, with 7 bases in between. Germline CDR1 SQVTM, CDR2 ANQGSEA.

This clonotype was counted a few times. The chain employs TRBV6-1 and TRBJ1-2; D is unresolved. CDR3 length equals 14 residues. V lost 1 base and J lost 0, with 6 bases in between. Germline CDR1 and CDR2: MNHNS and SASEGT. CDR3: CASSEGKPNYGYTF. In DNA form, the CDR3 reads TGTGCCAGCAGTGAAGGGAAGCCTAACTATGGCTACACCTTC.

The sample holds a few counts of this clonotype. The chain links TRBV28 to TRBJ1-5; TRBD1 might be the D (6 bases). The germline V and J ends were trimmed by 3 bases and 0 bases, with 12 bases remaining between them. The germline CDR1 and CDR2 sequences are MDHEN and SYDVKM. This CDR3 comprises 16 residues. The CDR3 protein is CASSLGAFYSNQPQHF. In DNA form, the CDR3 reads TGTGCCAGCAGTTTGGGGGCCTTTTATAGCAATCAGCCCCAGCATTTT.

The chain links TRBV9 to TRBJ2-2, with 7 bases identical to TRBD1. The CDR3 sequence is 15 residues long. V lost 4 bases to trimming and J lost 5 bases; unmatched junction nucleotides: 8. In germline, CDR1 is SGDLS, CDR2 YYNGEE. The CDR3 region has the DNA TGTGCCAGCAGCTCCCGACAGGGTGAAACCGGGGAGCTGTTTTTT. It codes for CASSSRQGETGELFF.

This clonotype was recorded only once. The rearrangement links TRBV20-1 to TRBJ1-6, with unresolved D. Trimming cost V 1 base and J 2 bases, with 9 bases left between them. Germline CDR1 reads DFQATT; CDR2 reads SNEGSKA (reference sequence). This CDR3 comprises 15 residues. CDR3 bases: TGCAGTGCTAGAGGAGGGAGACCCTATAATTCACCCCTCCACTTT. Translation: CSARGGRPYNSPLHF.

The V and J genes are TRBV20-1 and TRBJ2-7; TRBD1 agrees at 8 bases. Germline-derived CDR1 and CDR2 are DFQATT and SNEGSKA (reference sequence). With V trimmed by 5 bases and J by 2 bases, 2 bases remained unmatched. The CDR3 contains 12 residues. In nucleotides, the CDR3 is TGCAGTGCTCCACAGGGGGCCTACGAGCAGTACTTC. It specifies CSAPQGAYEQYF.

This rearrangement joins TRBV20-1 to TRBJ2-7; D ambiguous. Trimming took off 1 base at V and 7 bases at J, with 17 bases between the two ends. The CDR3 consists of 14 residues. Per the germline V gene, CDR1 is DFQATT and CDR2 is SNEGSKA (reference sequence). Here the CDR3 reads CSARGQYSYNEQYF. CDR3 bases: TGCAGTGCTAGAGGGCAGTACTCCTACAATGAGCAGTACTTC.

This chain connects TRBV20-1 to TRBJ2-3; D gene ambiguous. CDR1 and CDR2 (germline): DFQATT, SNEGSKA (reference sequence). This CDR3 comprises 15 residues. Trimming removed 0 bases at V and 5 bases at J, with 15 bases between. The CDR3 protein is CSARDRRGTRDTQYF. CDR3 DNA: TGCAGTGCTAGAGATCGGCGCGGCACCAGAGATACGCAGTATTTT.

The chain is built from TRBV2 and TRBJ2-7, with TRBD2 matching 7 bases. The J segment lost 3 bases and the V segment lost 1 base, leaving 9 bases of the junction unmatched. This CDR3 contains 16 residues. The germline V gene encodes CDR1 SNHLY and CDR2 FYNNEI. DNA for the CDR3: TGTGCCAGCAGTGAAGGGGGGAGGGTCCCTGTCTACGAGCAGTACTTC. Translating it yields CASSEGGRVPVYEQYF.